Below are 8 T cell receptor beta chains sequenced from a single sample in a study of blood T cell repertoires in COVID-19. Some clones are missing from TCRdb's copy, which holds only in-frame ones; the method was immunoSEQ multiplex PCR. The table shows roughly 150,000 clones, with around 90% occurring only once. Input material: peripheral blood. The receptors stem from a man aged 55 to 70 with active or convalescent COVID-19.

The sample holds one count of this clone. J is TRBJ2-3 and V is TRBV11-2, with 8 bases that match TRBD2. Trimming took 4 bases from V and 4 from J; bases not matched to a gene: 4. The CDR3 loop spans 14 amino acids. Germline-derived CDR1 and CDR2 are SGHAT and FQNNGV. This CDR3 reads CASSWSGGADTQYF. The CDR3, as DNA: TGTGCCAGCAGCTGGAGCGGGGGCGCAGATACGCAGTATTTT.

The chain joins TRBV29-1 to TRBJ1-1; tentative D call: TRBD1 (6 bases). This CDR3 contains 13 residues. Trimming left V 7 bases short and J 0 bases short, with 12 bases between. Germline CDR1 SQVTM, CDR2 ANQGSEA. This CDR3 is CSGRQGMNTEAFF. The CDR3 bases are TGCAGCGGCCGCCAGGGGATGAACACTGAAGCTTTCTTT.

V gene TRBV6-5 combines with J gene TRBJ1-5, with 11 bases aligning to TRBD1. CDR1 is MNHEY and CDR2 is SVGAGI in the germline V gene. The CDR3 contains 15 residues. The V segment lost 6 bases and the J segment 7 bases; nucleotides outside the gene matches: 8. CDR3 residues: CASRLGTGGRQPQHF. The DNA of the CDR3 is TGTGCCAGCAGGCTCGGGACAGGGGGACGGCAGCCCCAGCATTTT.

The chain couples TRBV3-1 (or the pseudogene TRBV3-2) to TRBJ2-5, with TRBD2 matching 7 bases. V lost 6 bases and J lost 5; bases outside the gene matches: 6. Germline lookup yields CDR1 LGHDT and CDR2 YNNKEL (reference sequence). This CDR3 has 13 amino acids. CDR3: CASSPMGGETQYF. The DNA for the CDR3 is TGTGCCAGCAGTCCCATGGGGGGGGAGACCCAGTACTTC.

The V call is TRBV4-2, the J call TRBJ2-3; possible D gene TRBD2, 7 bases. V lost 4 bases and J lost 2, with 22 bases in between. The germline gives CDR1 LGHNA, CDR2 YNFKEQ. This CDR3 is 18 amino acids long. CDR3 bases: TGTGCCAGCAGCCCCCAACCCGAAGGGCGGGGGCTCACAGATACGCAGTATTTT. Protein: CASSPQPEGRGLTDTQYF.

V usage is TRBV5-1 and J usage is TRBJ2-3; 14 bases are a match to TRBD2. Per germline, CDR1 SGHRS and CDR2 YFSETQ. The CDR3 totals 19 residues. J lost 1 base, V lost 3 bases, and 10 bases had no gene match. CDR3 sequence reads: CASSWQGTSGGQRTDTQYF. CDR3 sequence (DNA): TGCGCCAGCAGCTGGCAGGGGACTAGCGGGGGCCAACGCACAGATACGCAGTATTTT.

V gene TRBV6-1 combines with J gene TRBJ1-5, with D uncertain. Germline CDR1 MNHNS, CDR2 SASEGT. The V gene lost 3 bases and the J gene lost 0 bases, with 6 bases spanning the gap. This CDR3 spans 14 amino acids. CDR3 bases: TGTGCCAGCAGTGACCAGGATAGCAATCAGCCCCAGCATTTT. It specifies CASSDQDSNQPQHF.

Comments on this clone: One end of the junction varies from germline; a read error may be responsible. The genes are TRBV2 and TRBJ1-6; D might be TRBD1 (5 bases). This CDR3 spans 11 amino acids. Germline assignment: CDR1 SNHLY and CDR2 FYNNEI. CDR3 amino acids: CASSEAGRVDF. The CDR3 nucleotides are TGTGCCAGCAGTGAAGCCGGCAGGGTTGACTTT.